The rows below give T cell receptor beta chains drawn from one sample of a study of identical twins. TCRdb independently ran MiXCR on the 5' RACE reads; one entry per CDR3 protein. Among hundreds of thousands of distinct CDR3 sequences listed, approximately 9% were seen once. This sample was also put to use in a study of yellow fever vaccine responses in identical twins.

The sequencing input was PBMCs. The receptors originated from a woman between 18 and 29 years old in good health. CDR3s include the opening cysteine and the closing phenylalanine or tryptophan. D genes are given only for firm matches. Expanded clones are given a class, and other clones once, few, many or no size at all.

many,NA,TRBJ2-5,TRBV7-9,CASRFRGSQETQYF,TGTGCCAGCAGATTCAGGGGCTCTCAAGAGACCCAGTACTTC
NA,TRBD2,TRBJ2-1,TRBV27,CASRKDRATSGRYNEQFF,TGTGCCAGCAGGAAGGACAGGGCCACTAGCGGGAGGTATAATGAGCAGTTCTTC
few,TRBD1,TRBJ2-1,TRBV27,CASSFVAGGPFYNEQFF,TGTGCCAGCAGTTTTGTGGCAGGGGGCCCCTTCTACAATGAGCAGTTCTTC
NA,NA,TRBJ2-2,TRBV28,CASSLSGTSRELFF,TGTGCCAGCAGTTTATCCGGTACCTCCAGGGAGCTGTTTTTT
few,TRBD1,TRBJ2-5,TRBV12-3/TRBV12-4,CASSSSLGQSRTQYF,TGTGCCAGCAGTTCGTCTTTGGGACAGTCCAGGACCCAGTACTTC
NA,NA,TRBJ2-7,TRBV5-1,CASSLGERHEQYF,TGCGCCAGCAGCTTGGGGGAGAGGCACGAGCAGTACTTC
many,NA,TRBJ2-1,TRBV4-3,CASSQEHLSYNEQFF,TGCGCCAGCAGCCAAGAACACCTCTCCTACAATGAGCAGTTCTTC
few,NA,TRBJ1-3,TRBV5-1,CASSFGVGNTIYF,TGCGCCAGCAGCTTCGGAGTCGGAAACACCATATATTTT
NA,TRBD1,TRBJ1-1,TRBV7-8,CASSLGDRRGTEAFF,TGTGCCAGCAGCTTGGGGGACAGGAGGGGCACTGAAGCTTTCTTT
many,NA,TRBJ2-3,TRBV6-6,CASSRPRNTQYF,TGTGCCAGCAGCAGACCACGCAATACGCAGTATTTT
few,TRBD2,TRBJ2-1,TRBV3-1,CASSHVAGGSYNEQFF,TGTGCCAGCAGCCATGTAGCGGGGGGCTCCTACAATGAGCAGTTCTTC
NA,NA,TRBJ1-1,TRBV7-9,CASSSPLRGRENTEAFF,TGTGCCAGCAGCTCACCTTTAAGGGGACGGGAGAACACTGAAGCTTTCTTT
NA,TRBD2,TRBJ2-2,TRBV20-1,CSARDRLAGGPVTGELFF,TGCAGTGCTAGAGATCGCCTAGCGGGGGGGCCAGTCACCGGGGAGCTGTTTTTT
many,NA,TRBJ2-3,TRBV9,CASSFSGKGTDTQYF,TGTGCCAGCAGCTTTAGTGGAAAGGGCACAGATACGCAGTATTTT
many,NA,TRBJ2-7,TRBV29-1,CSVATGYEQYF,TGCAGCGTTGCCACCGGGTACGAGCAGTACTTC
many,TRBD1,TRBJ2-5,TRBV12-3/TRBV12-4,CASLKDRGETQYF,TGTGCCAGTTTAAAGGACAGGGGAGAGACCCAGTACTTC
NA,TRBD2,TRBJ2-1,TRBV27,CASSRIPGLGHNEQFF,TGTGCCAGCAGTAGGATTCCGGGACTAGGCCACAATGAGCAGTTCTTC
few,TRBD2,TRBJ2-1,TRBV11-2,CASSLASGRVGNEQFF,TGTGCCAGCAGCTTGGCTAGCGGGAGGGTCGGAAATGAGCAGTTCTTC
many,NA,TRBJ1-6,TRBV9,CASSVANSNSPLHF,TGTGCCAGCAGCGTGGCTAATTCTAATTCACCCCTCCACTTT
many,NA,TRBJ2-7,TRBV7-9,CASSFDTTSYEQYF,TGTGCCAGCAGCTTCGACACCACCTCCTACGAGCAGTACTTC
NA,TRBD1,TRBJ2-3,TRBV27,CASSSQQGAASDTQYF,TGTGCCAGCAGTTCACAGCAGGGGGCCGCGTCTGATACGCAGTATTTT
many,NA,TRBJ1-4,TRBV10-3,CAISESSSRPGAREKLFF,TGTGCCATCAGTGAGTCGTCTTCGCGGCCAGGGGCTAGGGAAAAACTGTTTTTT
few,NA,TRBJ2-1,TRBV20-1,CSARQGGSIGEQFF,TGCAGTGCTCGACAAGGGGGATCAATCGGTGAGCAGTTCTTC
NA,NA,TRBJ1-5,TRBV27,CASSPGHLRNQPQHF,TGTGCCAGCAGTCCGGGACACCTAAGAAATCAGCCCCAGCATTTT
many,NA,TRBJ2-2,TRBV21-1,CASSKVRRTATNPSNTGELFF,TGTGCCAGCAGCAAAGTACGTCGGACAGCTACTAACCCCTCGAACACCGGGGAGCTGTTTTTT
many,NA,TRBJ2-7,TRBV7-2,CASSLQEGSTYEQYF,TGTGCCAGCAGCTTACAAGAGGGATCGACCTACGAGCAGTACTTC